Below are 31 T cell receptor beta chains sequenced from a single sample in a study of PD-1 blockade in classical Hodgkin lymphoma. TCRdb's table, derived via immunoSEQ multiplex PCR, lists solely in-frame clones and lacks some. The sample includes more than 15,000 clones, roughly 67% of them seen just once. All the patients suffered relapse after autologous stem cell transplantation, and brentuximab vedotin exposure differed. The material sequenced was peripheral blood mononuclear cells (PBMCs), taken before the second cycle of nivolumab. These receptors originate from a human donor with classical Hodgkin lymphoma.

The chain uses TRBV7-9 and TRBJ2-7, with D possibly matching TRBD2 (5 bases). This CDR3 region has 14 residues. From germline, CDR1 is SEHNR and CDR2 FQNEAQ (reference sequence). Trimming removed 5 bases from V and 5 bases from J, with 16 bases in between. The CDR3 region has the DNA TGTGCCAGCAGCCTCTCGGGATTTGTAGACGAGCAGTACTTC. It yields the protein CASSLSGFVDEQYF.

J is TRBJ1-5 and V is TRBV27; D possibly corresponds to TRBD1 (6 bases). Per germline, CDR1 MNHEY and CDR2 SMNVEV (reference sequence). The CDR3 is 16 residues long. Trimming left V 5 bases short and J 6 bases short, with 20 bases between. The CDR3 sequence is CASSPLLSRGFQPQHF. CDR3 in DNA: TGTGCCAGCAGTCCGCTTTTAAGCAGGGGTTTTCAGCCCCAGCATTTT.

This sequence joins TRBV5-6 and TRBJ2-1; possibly TRBD1 for D (5 bases). The CDR3 is made up of 12 amino acids. The ends were cut back, 5 bases at V and 7 bases at J, with 10 bases in the middle. CDR1 is SGHDT, CDR2 YYEEEE, per germline. CDR3 in DNA: TGTGCCAGCAGATCCAGGGCGAATGAGCAGTTCTTC. It yields the protein CASRSRANEQFF. The full variable domain, completed using reference TRBV5-6 and TRBJ2-1, is DAGVTQSPTHLIKTRGQQVTLRCSPKSGHDTVSWYQQALGQGPQFIFQYYEEEERQRGNFPDRFSGHQFPNYSSELNVNALLLGDSALYLCASRSRANEQFFGPGTRLTVL.

This chain uses TRBV30 with TRBJ2-7; 12 bases agree with TRBD1. Trimming at V came to 0 bases and at J to 3 bases, leaving 6 bases not matched to a gene. The germline gives CDR1 GTSNPN, CDR2 SVGIG (reference sequence). The CDR3 consists of 16 residues. CDR3 sequence reads: CAWSVGQGALVYEQYF. DNA for the CDR3: TGTGCCTGGAGTGTGGGACAGGGGGCGCTTGTCTACGAGCAGTACTTC.

J is TRBJ1-3 and V is TRBV15; tentative D call: TRBD1 (5 bases). CDR1 and CDR2 (germline): LNHNV, YYDKDF (reference sequence). The germline V and J ends were trimmed by 0 bases and 0 bases, with 6 bases remaining between them. This CDR3 region has 15 residues. This chain's CDR3 is CATSRDGGSGNTIYF. CDR3 coding DNA: TGTGCCACCAGCAGAGATGGGGGCTCTGGAAACACCATATATTTT.

This clone has only a few counts. The rearrangement uses TRBV29-1 and TRBJ2-2, with D perhaps TRBD1 (6 bases). Between the trimmed V and J ends, which lost 4 bases and 8 bases, there was a span of 17 bases. Germline CDR1 SQVTM, CDR2 ANQGSEA. The CDR3 has 14 amino acids. CDR3 loop: CSVARQAPRGELFF. The CDR3 DNA is TGCAGCGTTGCGAGACAGGCTCCAAGGGGGGAGCTGTTTTTT.

The genes are TRBV30 and TRBJ2-7; TRBD2 aligns across 14 bases. Germline V lookup: CDR1 GTSNPN, CDR2 SVGIG (reference sequence). CDR3 length: 14 amino acids. J gave up 5 bases and V 4 bases, and 4 bases lay outside the gene matches. CDR3 amino acids: CAWNRLAGGDEQYF. The CDR3, as DNA: TGTGCCTGGAATAGACTAGCGGGAGGGGACGAGCAGTACTTC.

This clone was recorded only once. The rearrangement uses TRBV6-1 and TRBJ2-1, with 9 bases aligning to TRBD1. Trimming removed 3 bases from V and 6 bases from J; junction bases left unmatched: 6. The CDR3 spans 15 residues. CDR1 is MNHNS, CDR2 SASEGT, per germline. CDR3 DNA sequence: TGTGCCAGCAGTGAGCGGACAGGGGTATTCAATGAGCAGTTCTTC. This encodes CASSERTGVFNEQFF.

This clone occurred a few times. V usage is TRBV7-3 and J usage is TRBJ2-4; 7 nucleotides agree with TRBD2. V lost 5 bases, J lost 4 bases, and 17 bases stayed unmatched. CDR3 length: 18 residues. The V gene's germline CDR1 is SGHTA and CDR2 FQGTGA. The CDR3 DNA reads as TGTGCCAGCAGCGAGAGCGGGGAGGGAGGGCCTGCGAAAAACATTCAGTACTTC. This sequence encodes CASSESGEGGPAKNIQYF.

This clone counts as medium-sized. V gene TRBV9 combines with J gene TRBJ1-1; 9 nucleotides match TRBD1. Looked up from germline, CDR1 is SGDLS and CDR2 is YYNGEE. With 0 bases clipped from V and 5 bases from J, the junction kept 8 bases outside the gene matches. The CDR3 contains 16 residues. CDR3: CASSVVTGGSYTEAFF. CDR3 nucleotides: TGTGCCAGCAGCGTAGTGACAGGGGGGAGTTATACTGAAGCTTTCTTT.

This clone came up a few times. V and J are TRBV7-9 and TRBJ1-5; D not certain. V lost 2 bases to trimming and J lost 1 base, with 6 bases between them. Germline V CDR1 and CDR2: SEHNR, FQNEAQ (reference sequence). The CDR3 totals 14 residues. The CDR3 DNA is TGTGCCAGCAGCTTAATGGACAGCAATCAGCCCCAGCATTTT. Translation gives CASSLMDSNQPQHF.

V and J are TRBV28 and TRBJ2-1; D gene ambiguous. This CDR3 spans 11 amino acids. Per germline, CDR1 MDHEN and CDR2 SYDVKM. The CDR3 sequence: CGVFSYNEQFF. CDR3 sequence (DNA): TGTGGGGTTTTCTCCTACAATGAGCAGTTCTTC.

The chain has TRBV7-3 and TRBJ2-7, with a weak D call TRBD2 (6 bases). The V and J ends lost 5 bases and 0 bases respectively, with 8 bases between them. The germline V gene encodes CDR1 SGHTA and CDR2 FQGTGA. The CDR3 length is 13 residues. The CDR3 DNA reads TGTGCCAGCAGCGCCGGGAGCTCCTACGAGCAGTACTTC. It yields the protein CASSAGSSYEQYF.

For this clone: One junction end does not reproduce the germline sequence, and a read error may be involved. The genes are TRBV7-3 and TRBJ2-1, with 10 bases matching TRBD1. CDR1 is SGHTA and CDR2 is FQGTGA in the germline V gene. The CDR3 loop spans 15 amino acids. The CDR3 DNA reads TGCGCCAGCAGCCCCGGACAGGGGGAGGGGTATGAGCAGTTCTTC. It translates to CASSPGQGEGYEQFF.

This chain connects TRBV12-5 to TRBJ1-2, with 10 nucleotides matching TRBD1. This CDR3 spans 16 amino acids. The V gene end was trimmed by 5 bases and the J gene end by 2 bases; junction bases not matched to a gene: 8. Germline V gene data show CDR1 as LGHNT and CDR2 as FRNRAP. The CDR3 sequence: CASGPWGQGNNYGYTF. Written as DNA, the CDR3 is TGTGCTAGTGGTCCTTGGGGACAGGGGAACAACTATGGCTACACCTTC.

About this clone: Given a much more abundant clone one base away, this may be a read error. The chain combines TRBV6-1 with TRBJ2-7, with 7 bases fitting TRBD1. The CDR3 totals 16 residues. CDR1 is MNHNS, CDR2 SASEGT, per germline. After removal of 1 base from V and 2 bases from J, the junction contained 8 bases not matched to a gene. Written as DNA, the CDR3 is TGTGCCAGCAGTGAAGGCGTCGGGACAGCCACCTACGAGCAGTACTTC. Protein product: CASSEGVGTATYEQYF.

This clone occurred a few times. This sequence joins TRBV7-9 and TRBJ1-1, with 8 bases lining up with TRBD1. The junction had 4 bases not matched to a gene; V was cut back by 1 base and J by 3 bases. The CDR3 runs 15 residues. Germline loops: CDR1 SEHNR, CDR2 FQNEAQ (reference sequence). The CDR3 nucleotides read TGTGCCAGCAGCTTAGGCGCAGGGGGCTACACTGAAGCTTTCTTT. Its protein is CASSLGAGGYTEAFF.

V is TRBV28 and J is TRBJ1-1; perhaps TRBD1 as D (5 bases). This CDR3 has 17 amino acids. Germline V gene lookup returns CDR1 MDHEN and CDR2 SYDVKM. The ends were cut back, 4 bases at V and 0 bases at J, with 18 bases in the middle. The CDR3 region is CASSSPPAGLLNTEAFF. The CDR3 bases are TGTGCCAGCAGTTCGCCCCCCGCGGGACTGCTGAACACTGAAGCTTTCTTT.

This chain links TRBV7-9 with TRBJ1-5; D gene unclear. Germline CDR1 SEHNR, CDR2 FQNEAQ (reference sequence). Trimming removed 5 bases at V and 4 bases at J, with 9 bases between. The CDR3 loop spans 13 amino acids. DNA for the CDR3: TGTGCCAGCAGCGCGCTACCGAATCAGCCCCAGCATTTT. Protein: CASSALPNQPQHF.

This clone has just one count. CDR3 region: CASRPGPLETQYF. The CDR3 coding sequence is TGTGCCAGCAGGCCCGGGCCCCTGGAGACCCAGTACTTC. The V call is TRBV7-2, the J call TRBJ2-5; D uncertain. V was cut by 6 bases and J by 5 bases, with 13 bases left in between. The CDR3 totals 13 residues. Germline V CDR1 and CDR2: SGHTA, FQGNSA.

The CDR3 protein is CASSMTVNLNQPQHF. CDR3 bases: TGTGCCAGCAGTATGACAGTAAACCTCAATCAGCCCCAGCATTTT. The chain links TRBV28 to TRBJ1-5; a weak D match, TRBD1 (5 bases). There are 15 residues in the CDR3. The germline V gene has CDR1 MDHEN and CDR2 SYDVKM. Trimming cost V 5 bases and J 3 bases, with 14 bases left between them.

This clone was seen only a few times. The rearrangement links TRBV6-5 to TRBJ1-4; D gene ambiguous. This CDR3 region has 13 residues. Germline assignment: CDR1 MNHEY and CDR2 SVGAGI. V was pared by 4 bases and J by 8 bases, with 11 bases between. CDR3 bases: TGTGCCAGCAGTTTGCACAGTAGGGAAAAACTGTTTTTT. This encodes CASSLHSREKLFF.

The gene calls are TRBV18 and TRBJ2-7; D tentatively fits TRBD1 or TRBD2 (5 bases each). This CDR3 spans 16 amino acids. Trimming took off 3 bases at V and 0 bases at J, with 15 bases between the two ends. The germline CDR1 and CDR2 sequences are KGHSH and LQKENI. CDR3 coding DNA: TGTGCCAGCTCACCGTTAGGGGACGGGAACTCCTACGAGCAGTACTTC. It encodes CASSPLGDGNSYEQYF.

V and J are TRBV6-6 and TRBJ1-6, with TRBD1 matching over 7 bases. The trim removed 7 bases at V and 8 bases at J, leaving 2 bases unmatched. The CDR3 totals 12 residues. Germline lookup yields CDR1 MNHNY and CDR2 SVGAGI (reference sequence). CDR3 loop: CASKGTDSPLHF. In DNA form, the CDR3 reads TGTGCCAGCAAAGGGACAGATTCACCCCTCCACTTT.

This clone was found a few times. The chain carries TRBV19 and TRBJ1-5, with a tentative D call TRBD1 (5 bases). The ends were cut back, 1 base at V and 3 bases at J, with 13 bases in the middle. The CDR3 is 16 residues long. In germline, CDR1 is LNHDA, CDR2 SQIVND (reference sequence). CDR3 sequence reads: CASSIGSSGFNQPQHF. As DNA, the CDR3 is TGTGCCAGTAGTATAGGGTCGTCAGGGTTCAATCAGCCCCAGCATTTT. Based on the CDR3 plus reference TRBV19 and TRBJ1-5, the full variable domain is DGGITQSPKYLFRKEGQNVTLSCEQNLNHDAMYWYRQDPGQGLRLIYYSQIVNDFQKGDIAEGYSVSREKKESFPLTVTSAQKNPTAFYLCASSIGSSGFNQPQHFGDGTRLSIL.

The gene calls are TRBV29-1 and TRBJ2-7; perhaps TRBD1 as D (5 bases). V was shortened by 4 bases and J by 0 bases, with 10 bases between the two germline ends. This CDR3 has 13 residues. CDR1 is SQVTM and CDR2 is ANQGSEA in the germline V gene. The CDR3 spells CSVGTPSSYEQYF. The CDR3 DNA is TGCAGCGTTGGGACACCGAGCTCCTACGAGCAGTACTTC.

This clone occurred a few times. The CDR3 region is CATATGGFDPRTGSNQPQHF. CDR3 nucleotides: TGTGCCACCGCAACAGGGGGCTTCGACCCCCGGACAGGTAGCAATCAGCCCCAGCATTTT. This rearrangement joins TRBV28 to TRBJ1-5; 9 bases map to TRBD1. Trimming cost V 10 bases and J 0 bases; bases outside gene matches: 22. The CDR3 spans 20 residues. Germline-derived CDR1 and CDR2 are MDHEN and SYDVKM. Full variable domain (missing parts from reference TRBV28 and TRBJ1-5): DVKVTQSSRYLVKRTGEKVFLECVQDMDHENMFWYRQDPGLGLRLIYFSYDVKMKEKGDIPEGYSVSREKKERFSLILESASTNQTSMYLCATATGGFDPRTGSNQPQHFGDGTRLSIL.

Here the CDR3 reads CASSSGLTGDTGELFF. In DNA, the CDR3 is TGTGCCAGCAGCTCGGGGCTTACAGGAGACACCGGGGAGCTGTTTTTT. This sequence joins TRBV7-9 and TRBJ2-2, with D perhaps given as TRBD1 or TRBD2 (5 bases each). The V end was cut by 4 bases, the J end by 3 bases, with 15 bases between. CDR1 is SEHNR, CDR2 FQNEAQ, per germline (reference sequence). The length of the CDR3 is 16 residues.

The chain recombines TRBV11-2 with TRBJ2-3; unclear D gene. V lost 5 bases and J 0 bases, leaving 6 bases between the germline ends. Germline V gene lookup returns CDR1 SGHAT and CDR2 FQNNGV. This CDR3 comprises 13 residues. CDR3: CASSQGSTDTQYF. Here the CDR3 DNA reads TGTGCCAGCAGCCAAGGAAGCACAGATACGCAGTATTTT.

This clone was found a few times. The chain links TRBV7-9 to TRBJ2-5; either TRBD1 or TRBD2 may fit D (5 bases each). Trimming took 4 bases from V and 2 from J, leaving 20 bases between them. The CDR3 runs 17 residues. In germline, CDR1 is SEHNR, CDR2 FQNEAQ (reference sequence). As DNA, the CDR3 is TGTGCCAGCAGCTCCACTGACCGGGACGGAGGTCAAGAGACCCAGTACTTC. As protein: CASSSTDRDGGQETQYF.

This chain connects TRBV7-9 to TRBJ2-3; TRBD1 or TRBD2 may be the D gene (5 bases each). The V and J ends lost 5 bases and 1 base respectively, with 25 bases between them. Germline CDR1 reads SEHNR; CDR2 reads FQNEAQ (reference sequence). This CDR3 is 19 amino acids long. For the CDR3, the DNA is TGTGCCAGCAGCCTGGGGGTGGCCAGCGGAGACCTTCGCACAGATACGCAGTATTTT. Amino acids: CASSLGVASGDLRTDTQYF.